This entry lists 9 T cell receptor beta chains sequenced from one sample in a study of T cells in Graves' hyperthyroidism and ophthalmopathy. The TCR beta CDR3 regions underwent amplification using RNA transcripts as the source. TCR CDR3 regions were first amplified by RT-PCR with HTBI primers. MiXCR, applied by TCRdb to the multiplex PCR reads, yields one record per CDR3 protein. The sample includes about 360,000 distinct CDR3 sequences, 20% to 25% of them seen just once. The specimen was blood. The receptors were sampled from a man aged 45-65 years with Graves' hyperthyroidism.

This clonotype appeared many times. This chain connects TRBV20-1 to TRBJ2-3; 8 bases line up with TRBD2. J lost 0 bases, V lost 5 bases, and 4 bases had no gene match. The CDR3 is made up of 14 amino acids. Germline V lookup: CDR1 DFQATT, CDR2 SNEGSKA (reference sequence). The CDR3 nucleotides read TGCAGTGCTTGGGGCGGGAGGAGCACAGATACGCAGTATTTT. Protein sequence: CSAWGGRSTDTQYF.

The chain has TRBV30 and TRBJ1-1; weak D call: TRBD1 (6 bases). The CDR3 loop spans 14 amino acids. The V and J ends lost 3 bases and 2 bases respectively, with 13 bases between them. CDR1 and CDR2 (germline): GTSNPN, SVGIG (reference sequence). CDR3 amino acids: CAWRTGQSNTEAFF. DNA for the CDR3: TGTGCCTGGAGAACAGGGCAGAGCAACACTGAAGCTTTCTTT. Full variable domain (remainder filled in from reference TRBV30 and TRBJ1-1): SQTIHQWPATLVQPVGSPLSLECTVEGTSNPNLYWYRQAAGRGLQLLFYSVGIGQISSEVPQNLSASRPQDRQFILSSKKLLLSDSGFYLCAWRTGQSNTEAFFGQGTRLTVV.

V usage is TRBV3-1 and J usage is TRBJ2-2; D gene ambiguous. Germline CDR1 reads LGHDT; CDR2 reads YNNKEL (reference sequence). The CDR3 is 14 residues long. Trimming stripped 6 bases from V and 0 bases from J, with 8 bases between. CDR3 in DNA: TGTGCCAGCAGGCTGGTACCGAACACCGGGGAGCTGTTTTTT. Protein product: CASRLVPNTGELFF.

This chain links TRBV11-1 with TRBJ2-1; no firm D call. Germline V gives CDR1 SGHAT, CDR2 FQDESV (reference sequence). Trimming cost V 5 bases and J 7 bases, with 12 bases left between them. CDR3 length equals 13 residues. The CDR3 protein is CASSLSLGNEQFF. The DNA of the CDR3 is TGTGCCAGCAGCCTCTCATTGGGGAATGAGCAGTTCTTC. The entire variable domain, with the rest obtained from reference TRBV11-1 and TRBJ2-1, is as follows: EAEVAQSPRYKITEKSQAVAFWCDPISGHATLYWYRQILGQGPELLVQFQDESVVDDSQLPKDRFSAERLKGVDSTLKIQPAELGDSAMYLCASSLSLGNEQFFGPGTRLTVL.

This clonotype was observed once. The chain is built from TRBV10-3 and TRBJ2-7; D unclear. CDR3 length: 14 residues. The germline V gene encodes CDR1 ENHRY and CDR2 SYGVKD. V lost 7 bases and J 1 base, leaving 14 bases between the germline ends. This CDR3 reads CAIKSYDQSYEQYF. CDR3 coding DNA: TGTGCCATCAAAAGTTACGACCAATCCTACGAGCAGTACTTC.

The chain has TRBV3-1 and TRBJ2-2, with D uncertain. The CDR3 has 15 amino acids. Germline lookup yields CDR1 LGHDT and CDR2 YNNKEL (reference sequence). V was pared by 4 bases and J by 4 bases, with 13 bases between. As DNA, the CDR3 is TGTGCCAGCAGCCGCCTCGACTTGACCACCGGGGAGCTGTTTTTT. Protein: CASSRLDLTTGELFF.

The rearrangement joins TRBV12-5 to TRBJ2-7; D uncertain. The CDR3 has 15 residues. CDR1 LGHNT and CDR2 FRNRAP come from the germline V gene. The ends were cut back, 0 bases at V and 4 bases at J, with 13 bases in the middle. The CDR3 DNA is TGTGCTAGTGGTTTGGTCGCCGGGCTACGTTACGAGCAGTACTTC. Its protein is CASGLVAGLRYEQYF. The variable domain in full, completed from reference TRBV12-5 and TRBJ2-7, reads DARVTQTPRHKVTEMGQEVTMRCQPILGHNTVFWYRQTMMQGLELLAYFRNRAPLDDSGMPKDRFSAEMPDATLATLKIQPSEPRDSAVYFCASGLVAGLRYEQYFGPGTRLTVT.

This clonotype was seen only a few times. The chain joins TRBV15 to TRBJ2-3; perhaps TRBD2 as D (6 bases). V was trimmed by 3 bases and J by 3 bases, leaving 13 bases between them. This CDR3 spans 15 amino acids. Germline V lookup: CDR1 LNHNV, CDR2 YYDKDF (reference sequence). In DNA, the CDR3 is TGTGCCACCAGCAGTTATGGCGGGACGACAGATACGCAGTATTTT. Protein product: CATSSYGGTTDTQYF.

This clonotype has ten or more counts. V gene TRBV7-3 combines with J gene TRBJ2-1, with a tentative D call TRBD1 (5 bases). The germline V and J ends were trimmed by 5 bases and 9 bases, with 14 bases remaining between them. Germline CDR1 and CDR2: SGHTA and FQGTGA. This CDR3 has 13 residues. CDR3 DNA sequence: TGTGCCAGCAGCCAAAATGTAGGGGTTGAGCAGTTCTTC. This translates into CASSQNVGVEQFF.